This entry describes one T cell receptor beta chain. Profiling relied on immunoSEQ multiplex PCR, and the TCRdb table lists in-frame clones only, not all of them. The sample has a few hundred thousand clones, approximately 83% seen once. V dropped 7 bases and J dropped 0 bases, with 15 bases sitting between them. The length of the CDR3 is 15 residues. The V gene's germline CDR1 is SNHLY and CDR2 FYNNEI. This sample is part of a study of blood T cell repertoires in COVID-19. About the research overall: T cells, B-cell-depleted T cells, or PBMCs provided the cDNA or gDNA that served as material.

The J gene is TRBJ1-1, the V gene TRBV2; a possible D gene is TRBD1 (5 bases). Sequencing was performed on PBMCs or T cells enriched from blood (not recorded which). The sequence came from a woman aged 30 to 39 who had recovered from COVID-19. The CDR3 DNA reads as TGTGCCAGCAAGGTCTCTGGGGCCATGAACACTGAAGCTTTCTTT. This sequence encodes CASKVSGAMNTEAFF. The full variable domain, completed using reference TRBV2 and TRBJ1-1, is EPEVTQTPSHQVTQMGQEVILRCVPISNHLYFYWYRQILGQKVEFLVSFYNNEISEKSEIFDDQFSVERPDGSNFTLKIRSTKLEDSAMYFCASKVSGAMNTEAFFGQGTRLTVV.